Each of the 9 T cell receptor beta chains below was sequenced from the same sample in a study of shared clonotypes between healthy human individuals (dated by TCRdb to 2018 to 2020). The library was built by means of the immunoSEQ multiplex PCR assay. The source is immuneACCESS, and TCRdb retained only in-frame sequences with V and J called. Part of the clones is not carried over; for the studies checked, unresolved V genes explain less than half of this, and the remainder is unexplained. The sample yields under 600,000 clones; almost 97% were counted once. The ten largest clonotypes hold 0.057% of the sample. The sequencing input was naive CD4+ T cells sorted from blood. The sample's cell subset or site label, decoded: CD45RA+ positively selected. These receptors were obtained from a woman between 25 and 40 years old in good health.

The V gene is TRBV5-4, the J gene TRBJ2-3; TRBD2 aligns across 10 bases. V dropped 5 bases and J dropped 2; count of bases not matched to a gene: 11. Germline loops: CDR1 SGHNT, CDR2 YYREEE (reference sequence). This CDR3 comprises 17 residues. For the CDR3, the DNA is TGTGCCAGCAGTCCGGGTGAGCGGGAGGGCCCCACAGATACGCAGTATTTT. Its protein is CASSPGEREGPTDTQYF.

The genes are TRBV7-2 and TRBJ2-3, with TRBD2 identical over 13 bases. Germline-derived CDR1 and CDR2 are SGHTA and FQGNSA. Trimming took 1 base from V and 5 from J; bases not matched to a gene: 6. CDR3 length equals 17 residues. In DNA form, the CDR3 reads TGTGCCAGCAGCTTAGTGGGGACTAGCGGGAATCAAGATACGCAGTATTTT. Amino acid sequence: CASSLVGTSGNQDTQYF.

V gene TRBV18 combines with J gene TRBJ1-2; perhaps TRBD1 as D (6 bases). This CDR3 region has 15 residues. Germline-derived CDR1 and CDR2 are KGHSH and LQKENI. V lost 2 bases and J 7 bases, leaving 17 bases between the germline ends. The CDR3 bases are TGTGCCAGCTCACCAATAGAGAACCCAGGGGTTGGCTACACCTTC. Its translation: CASSPIENPGVGYTF.

The chain is built from TRBV15 and TRBJ2-7; 13 bases agree with TRBD2. Looked up from germline, CDR1 is LNHNV and CDR2 is YYDKDF (reference sequence). The CDR3 loop spans 14 amino acids. The V segment lost 4 bases and the J segment 12 bases; nucleotides outside the gene matches: 9. This chain's CDR3 is CATSIPGLAGVPYF. The CDR3 DNA is TGTGCCACCAGCATACCTGGACTAGCGGGAGTTCCGTACTTC.

V usage is TRBV7-2 and J usage is TRBJ1-1; the D is unclear. The germline V and J ends were trimmed by 1 base and 8 bases, with 8 bases remaining between them. CDR3 length equals 12 residues. CDR1 and CDR2 from the germline V gene are SGHTA and FQGNSA. CDR3 DNA: TGTGCCAGCAGCTTAGTTGGATTCGAAGCTTTCTTT. Its translation: CASSLVGFEAFF.

This chain connects TRBV28 to TRBJ2-1, with D perhaps TRBD1 (6 bases). There are 14 residues in the CDR3. Trimming took 5 bases from V and 6 from J, leaving 14 bases between them. Germline-derived CDR1 and CDR2 are MDHEN and SYDVKM. The CDR3 loop reads CASSHPDRVNEQFF. The CDR3 nucleotides read TGTGCCAGCAGTCACCCGGACAGAGTCAATGAGCAGTTCTTC.

The CDR3 bases are TGTGCCAGCAGAGCCGGACAGGGGGCTCTGAGTGGGGCCAACGTCCTGACTTTC. Its protein product is CASRAGQGALSGANVLTF. The rearrangement links TRBV2 to TRBJ2-6; 11 bases are shared with TRBD1. V shed 6 bases, J shed 3 bases, and the junction held 10 bases outside the gene matches. The CDR3 loop spans 18 amino acids. CDR1 is SNHLY and CDR2 is FYNNEI in the germline V gene.

The rearrangement uses TRBV29-1 and TRBJ2-1; D not certain. This CDR3 has 13 residues. Per germline, CDR1 SQVTM and CDR2 ANQGSEA. V was trimmed by 3 bases and J by 1 base, leaving 7 bases between them. The CDR3 DNA sequence: TGCAGCGTTGACGACGCTTCCTACAATGAGCAGTTCTTC. Protein product: CSVDDASYNEQFF.

The chain combines TRBV28 with TRBJ1-2; D might be TRBD1 (6 bases). V dropped 6 bases and J dropped 8 bases, with 13 bases sitting between them. From germline, CDR1 is MDHEN and CDR2 SYDVKM. The CDR3 covers 12 residues. The CDR3 sequence: CASRYRATGYTF. CDR3 DNA: TGTGCCAGCAGGTACAGGGCGACCGGCTACACCTTC.